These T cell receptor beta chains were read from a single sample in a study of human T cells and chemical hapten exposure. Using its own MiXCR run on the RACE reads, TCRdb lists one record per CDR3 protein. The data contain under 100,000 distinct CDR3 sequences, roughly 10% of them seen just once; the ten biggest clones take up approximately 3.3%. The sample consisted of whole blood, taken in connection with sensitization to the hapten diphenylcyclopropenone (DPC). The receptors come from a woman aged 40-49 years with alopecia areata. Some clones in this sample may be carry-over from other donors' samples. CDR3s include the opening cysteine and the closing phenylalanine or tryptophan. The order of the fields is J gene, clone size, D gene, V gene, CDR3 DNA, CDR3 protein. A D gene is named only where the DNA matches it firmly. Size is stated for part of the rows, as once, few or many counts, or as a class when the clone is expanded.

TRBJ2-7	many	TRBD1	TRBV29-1	TGCAGCGTTATCCGGACAGGTGTGGACGAGCAGTACTTC	CSVIRTGVDEQYF
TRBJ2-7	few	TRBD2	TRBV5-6	TGTGCCAGCAGTCCCGGGACTAGCGGGGGAACCTACGAGCAGTACTTC	CASSPGTSGGTYEQYF
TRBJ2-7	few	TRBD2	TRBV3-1	TGTGCCAGCAGCCAGGGAGGGTCTGGAACCTACGAGCAGTACTTC	CASSQGGSGTYEQYF
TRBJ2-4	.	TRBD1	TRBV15	TGTGCCACCAGCAGAGATGAAGGGGACAGGGAGTACTTC	CATSRDEGDREYF
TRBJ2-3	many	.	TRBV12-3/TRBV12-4	TGTGCCAGCAGACGCCCGGGGGGCTCCACAGATACGCAGTATTTT	CASRRPGGSTDTQYF
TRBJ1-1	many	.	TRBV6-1	TGTGCCAGCAGTTACGGACTGAGACGTCTTAACACTGAAGCTTTCTTT	CASSYGLRRLNTEAFF
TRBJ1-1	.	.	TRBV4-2	TGTGCCAGCAGCCAAGTACAACCCACTGAAGCTTTCTTT	CASSQVQPTEAFF
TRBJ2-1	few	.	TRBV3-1	TGTGCCAGCAGCCCCACGACATCTACCGGGGAGCAGTTCTTC	CASSPTTSTGEQFF
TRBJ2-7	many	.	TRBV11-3	TGTGCCAGCAGCCCGTGGGGTAGCGCCTACGAGCAGTACTTC	CASSPWGSAYEQYF
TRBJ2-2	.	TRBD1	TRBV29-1	TGCAGCGTATTGGGACAGACGAACACCGGGGAGCTGTTTTTT	CSVLGQTNTGELFF